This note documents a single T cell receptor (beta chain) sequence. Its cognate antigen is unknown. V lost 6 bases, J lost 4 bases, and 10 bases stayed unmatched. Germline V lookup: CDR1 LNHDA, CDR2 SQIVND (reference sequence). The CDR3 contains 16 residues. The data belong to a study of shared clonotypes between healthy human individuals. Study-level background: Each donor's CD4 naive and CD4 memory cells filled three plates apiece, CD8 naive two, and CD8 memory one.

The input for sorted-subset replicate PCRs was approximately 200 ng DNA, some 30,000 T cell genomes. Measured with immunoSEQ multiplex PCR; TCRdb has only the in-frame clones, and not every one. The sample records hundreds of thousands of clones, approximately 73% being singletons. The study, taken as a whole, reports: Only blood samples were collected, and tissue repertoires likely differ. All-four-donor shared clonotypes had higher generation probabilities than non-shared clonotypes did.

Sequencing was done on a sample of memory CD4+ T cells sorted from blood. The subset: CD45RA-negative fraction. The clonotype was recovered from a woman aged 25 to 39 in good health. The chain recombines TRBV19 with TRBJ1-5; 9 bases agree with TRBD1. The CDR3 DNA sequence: TGTGCCAGTAGAGCAGGGGGACAGGGTCGGAATCAGCCCCAGCATTTT. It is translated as CASRAGGQGRNQPQHF.